This T cell receptor (beta chain) emerged from a study of early stage breast cancer tumors. Points on this clone: Its antigen is currently unknown.

Each sample had two DNA replicates, approximately 0.5 ug blood or roughly 1.4 ug tissue. Here immunoSEQ multiplex PCR was the method, and the copy in TCRdb shows in-frame clones only, minus some. The sample contains 9,000 to 10,000 clones, around three fifths of which appear only once. About 18-50 mg of tumor tissue was diced per sample. The CDR3 covers 16 residues. J gave up 3 bases and V 6 bases, and 11 bases lay outside the gene matches. Germline V gene sequence: CDR1 SQVTM, CDR2 ANQGSEA. Whole-study findings and limits: Blood repertoires resembled normal breast more than tumor.

Sequencing was performed on breast tumor tissue. This TCR came from a person in their sixties or seventies with breast cancer. This chain uses TRBV29-1 with TRBJ2-3; 11 nucleotides agree with TRBD2. The CDR3 bases are TGCAGCGTGGGATCTTCGGGACTAGCGGCGACAGATACGCAGTATTTT. This translates into CSVGSSGLAATDTQYF.